This TCR beta chain was captured by sequencing in a study of blood T cell repertoires in COVID-19. J lost 1 base, V lost 4 bases, and 4 bases had no gene match. The CDR3 spans 14 residues. Germline V gene data show CDR1 as SGHNT and CDR2 as YYREEE (reference sequence). Original data processing: Nucleated cell counts were estimated from reference gene primer amplification. Using immunoSEQ multiplex PCR, the repertoire was profiled, and TCRdb retains in-frame clones only, with some absent. V and J calls plus clone size are reproduced from that table; the DNA served to infer D and trimming. The sample yields approximately 190,000 clones, 84% seen once.

Sequenced material: peripheral blood. This chain joins TRBV5-4 and TRBJ1-1; 7 bases align to TRBD1. This sequence was found in a man aged 30 to 39 with active or convalescent COVID-19. The CDR3 reads CASSPGQRNTEAFF. CDR3 coding DNA: TGTGCCAGCAGCCCGGGACAGAGGAACACTGAAGCTTTCTTT.